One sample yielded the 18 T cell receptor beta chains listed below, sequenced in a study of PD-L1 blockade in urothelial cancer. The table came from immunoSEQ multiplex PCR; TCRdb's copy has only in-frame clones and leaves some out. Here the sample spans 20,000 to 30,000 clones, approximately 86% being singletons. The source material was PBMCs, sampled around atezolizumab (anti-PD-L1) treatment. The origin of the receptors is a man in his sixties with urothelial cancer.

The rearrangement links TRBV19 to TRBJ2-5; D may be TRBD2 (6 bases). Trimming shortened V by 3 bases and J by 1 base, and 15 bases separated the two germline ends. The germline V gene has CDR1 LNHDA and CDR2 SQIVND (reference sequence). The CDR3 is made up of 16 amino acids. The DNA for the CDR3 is TGTGCCAGTAGTATCGGGGGAACCAAAGGCCAAGAGACCCAGTACTTC. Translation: CASSIGGTKGQETQYF.

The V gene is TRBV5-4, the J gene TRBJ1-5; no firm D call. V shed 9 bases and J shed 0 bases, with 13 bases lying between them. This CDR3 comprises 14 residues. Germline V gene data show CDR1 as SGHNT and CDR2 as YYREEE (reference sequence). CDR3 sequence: CATSIRGSNQPQHF. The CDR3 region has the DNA TGTGCCACCTCAATTCGGGGTAGCAATCAGCCCCAGCATTTT.

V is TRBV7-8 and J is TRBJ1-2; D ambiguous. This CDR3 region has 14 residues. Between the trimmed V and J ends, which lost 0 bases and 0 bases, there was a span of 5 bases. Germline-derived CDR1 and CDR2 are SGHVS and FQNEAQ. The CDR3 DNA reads TGTGCCAGCAGCTTAGCTCAGGCTAACTATGGCTACACCTTC. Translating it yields CASSLAQANYGYTF.

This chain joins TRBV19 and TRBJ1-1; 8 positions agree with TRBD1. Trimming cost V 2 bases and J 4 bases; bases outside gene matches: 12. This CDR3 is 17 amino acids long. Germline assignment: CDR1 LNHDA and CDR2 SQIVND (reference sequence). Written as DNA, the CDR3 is TGTGCCAGTAGTATACCCCCACGACAGGGGAGGGTCACTGAAGCTTTCTTT. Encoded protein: CASSIPPRQGRVTEAFF.

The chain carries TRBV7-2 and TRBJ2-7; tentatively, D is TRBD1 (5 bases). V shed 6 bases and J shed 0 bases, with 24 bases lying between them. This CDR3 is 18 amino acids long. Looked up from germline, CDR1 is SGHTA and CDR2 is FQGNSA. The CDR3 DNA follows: TGTGCCAGCAGTATCAACTCCCCGTCCCCCAGGGACTCCTACGAGCAGTACTTC. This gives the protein CASSINSPSPRDSYEQYF.

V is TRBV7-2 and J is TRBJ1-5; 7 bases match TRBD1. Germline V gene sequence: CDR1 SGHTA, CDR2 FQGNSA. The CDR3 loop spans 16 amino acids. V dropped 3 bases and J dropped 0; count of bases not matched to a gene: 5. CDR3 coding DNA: TGTGCCAGCAGCTTGCGCAGGGGGGATAGCAATCAGCCCCAGCATTTT. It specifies CASSLRRGDSNQPQHF.

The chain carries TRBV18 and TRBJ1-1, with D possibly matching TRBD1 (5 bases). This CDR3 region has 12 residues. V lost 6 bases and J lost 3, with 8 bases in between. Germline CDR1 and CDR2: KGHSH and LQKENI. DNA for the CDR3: TGTGCCAGCTCTCAGGGTTACACTGAAGCTTTCTTT. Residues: CASSQGYTEAFF.

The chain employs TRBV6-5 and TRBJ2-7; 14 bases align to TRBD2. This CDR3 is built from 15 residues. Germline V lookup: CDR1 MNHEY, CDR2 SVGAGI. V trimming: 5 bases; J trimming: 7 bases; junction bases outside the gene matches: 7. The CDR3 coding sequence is TGTGCCAGCAGTCAGGGACTAGCGGGAGTTCTTGAGCAGTACTTC. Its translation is CASSQGLAGVLEQYF.

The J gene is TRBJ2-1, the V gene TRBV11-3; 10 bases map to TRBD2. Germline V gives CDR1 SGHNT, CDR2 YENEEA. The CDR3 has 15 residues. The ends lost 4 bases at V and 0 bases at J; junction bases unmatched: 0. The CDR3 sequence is CASSSSGSSYNEQFF. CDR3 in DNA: TGTGCCAGCAGCTCTAGCGGGAGCTCCTACAATGAGCAGTTCTTC.

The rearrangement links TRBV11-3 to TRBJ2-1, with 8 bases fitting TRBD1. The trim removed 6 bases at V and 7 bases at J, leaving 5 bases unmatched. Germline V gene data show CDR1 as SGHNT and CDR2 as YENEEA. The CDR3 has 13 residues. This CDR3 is CASSRQGLNEQFF. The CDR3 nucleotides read TGTGCCAGCAGTAGACAGGGGCTAAATGAGCAGTTCTTC. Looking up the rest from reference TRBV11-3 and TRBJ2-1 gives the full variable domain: EAGVVQSPRYKIIEKKQPVAFWCNPISGHNTLYWYLQNLGQGPELLIRYENEEAVDDSQLPKDRFSAERLKGVDSTLKIQPAELGDSAVYLCASSRQGLNEQFFGPGTRLTVL.

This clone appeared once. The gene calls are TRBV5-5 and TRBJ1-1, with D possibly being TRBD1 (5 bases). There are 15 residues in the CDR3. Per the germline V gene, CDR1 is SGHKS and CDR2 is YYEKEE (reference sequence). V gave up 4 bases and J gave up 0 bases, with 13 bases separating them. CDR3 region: CASSGTDFLNTEAFF. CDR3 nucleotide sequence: TGTGCCAGCAGCGGGACTGATTTCCTGAACACTGAAGCTTTCTTT.

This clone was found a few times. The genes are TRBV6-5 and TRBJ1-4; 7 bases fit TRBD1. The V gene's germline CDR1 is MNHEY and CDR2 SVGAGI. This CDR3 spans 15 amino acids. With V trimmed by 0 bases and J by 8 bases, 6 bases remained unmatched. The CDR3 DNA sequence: TGTGCCAGCAGTTACTCGACAGGGTCCAGCGAAAAACTGTTTTTT. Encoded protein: CASSYSTGSSEKLFF.

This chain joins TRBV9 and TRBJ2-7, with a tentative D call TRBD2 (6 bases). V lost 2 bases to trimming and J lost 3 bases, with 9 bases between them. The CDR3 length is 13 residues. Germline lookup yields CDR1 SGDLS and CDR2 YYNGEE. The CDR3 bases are TGTGCCAGCAGCGTTGCGGACTACTACGAGCAGTACTTC. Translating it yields CASSVADYYEQYF.

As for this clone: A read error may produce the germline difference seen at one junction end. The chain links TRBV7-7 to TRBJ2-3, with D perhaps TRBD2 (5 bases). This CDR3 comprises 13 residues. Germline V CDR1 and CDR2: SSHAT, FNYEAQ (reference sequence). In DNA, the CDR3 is TGTGCTAGCAGCTTAGCGCCGGATAGCTGGCAGTATTTT. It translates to CASSLAPDSWQYF.

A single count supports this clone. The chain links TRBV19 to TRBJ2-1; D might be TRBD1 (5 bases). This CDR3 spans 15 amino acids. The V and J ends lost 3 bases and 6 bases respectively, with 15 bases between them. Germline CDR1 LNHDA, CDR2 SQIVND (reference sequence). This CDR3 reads CASSIFWGQTNEQFF. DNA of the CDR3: TGTGCCAGTAGTATTTTCTGGGGCCAAACCAATGAGCAGTTCTTC.

CDR3 residues: CASRRTGANQPQHF. CDR3 DNA sequence: TGTGCCAGTAGGCGGACAGGGGCTAATCAGCCCCAGCATTTT. The rearrangement uses TRBV19 and TRBJ1-5; 9 nucleotides line up with TRBD1. The CDR3 spans 14 residues. Germline CDR1 is LNHDA and CDR2 is SQIVND (reference sequence). V was clipped by 6 bases and J by 4 bases; unmatched bases: 4.

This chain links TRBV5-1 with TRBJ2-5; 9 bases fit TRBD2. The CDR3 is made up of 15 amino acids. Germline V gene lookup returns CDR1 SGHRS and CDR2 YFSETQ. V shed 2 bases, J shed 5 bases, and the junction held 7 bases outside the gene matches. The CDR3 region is CASSFSGSVGETQYF. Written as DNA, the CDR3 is TGCGCCAGCAGCTTTAGCGGGAGTGTGGGTGAGACCCAGTACTTC.

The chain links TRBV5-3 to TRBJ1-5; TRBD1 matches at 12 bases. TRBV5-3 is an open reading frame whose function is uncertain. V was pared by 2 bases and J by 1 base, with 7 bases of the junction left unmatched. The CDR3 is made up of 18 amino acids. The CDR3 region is CARSFGTGGKGSNQPQHF. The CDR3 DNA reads TGTGCCAGAAGCTTTGGGACAGGGGGCAAGGGGAGCAATCAGCCCCAGCATTTT.